A selection of T cell receptor beta chains follows, all from one sample in a study of blood T cell repertoires in COVID-19. Profiling relied on immunoSEQ multiplex PCR, and the TCRdb table lists in-frame clones only, not all of them. The table lists some 300,000 clones, 88% of them singletons. The specimen sequenced was PBMCs or T cells enriched from blood (not recorded which). The receptors come from an older woman in a cohort exposed to, infected with or recovered from COVID-19 (not recorded which). Both conserved end residues are part of each CDR3. D genes are given only for firm matches. Size tells how often a clone was seen (once, few, many) or the class of an expanded clone, and some rows leave it out.

>TRBJ1-5|TRBV30|-|TRBD1
TGTGCCTGGAGTAGATATGGGACAGCTGTTTTAAGGAGTCAGCCCCAGCATTTT
CAWSRYGTAVLRSQPQHF
>TRBJ1-1|TRBV29-1|-|TRBD1
TGCAGCGTTAGTGGACAGGGGGCTCGGAACACTGAAGCTTTCTTT
CSVSGQGARNTEAFF
>TRBJ1-4|TRBV7-9|-|-
TGTGCCAGCAGCGCGCAACAGAGAACTAATGAAAAACTGTTTTTT
CASSAQQRTNEKLFF
>TRBJ1-5|TRBV28|-|TRBD1
TGTGCCAGCAGTTTAATGGCAGGGGGCCCAAGTCAGCCCCAGCATTTT
CASSLMAGGPSQPQHF
>TRBJ1-2|TRBV6-5|-|TRBD1
TGTGCCAGCAGCAAAGACAGGGGACAGTATGGCTACACCTTC
CASSKDRGQYGYTF
>TRBJ1-5|TRBV7-9|once|TRBD1
TGTGCCAGCAGCTCGCAGACAGGGACAGGGTATAGCAATCAGCCCCAGCATTTT
CASSSQTGTGYSNQPQHF
>TRBJ1-1|TRBV30|-|-
TGTGCCTGGAGTGTGATGATCGGTGGAGGTGAAGCTTTCTTT
CAWSVMIGGGEAFF
>TRBJ2-7|TRBV19|-|-
TGTGCCAGTAGTATAGGACCCCTAGGCTACGAGCAGTACTTC
CASSIGPLGYEQYF
>TRBJ1-4|TRBV29-1|-|TRBD1
TGCAGCGTTGGCTTGGGACAGTTTAATGAAAAACTGTTTTTT
CSVGLGQFNEKLFF
>TRBJ2-7|TRBV11-2|-|-
TGTGCCAGCAGCTATCCGGGGTCCTACGAGCAGTACTTC
CASSYPGSYEQYF
>TRBJ2-7|TRBV7-2|-|-
TGTGCCAGCAGAAAACAGGGCCTAGGTATGGAGCAGTACTTC
CASRKQGLGMEQYF
>TRBJ1-4|TRBV28|-|-
TGTGCCAGCAGTTCACCCAGGGTTGATTACGAAAAACTGTTTTTT
CASSSPRVDYEKLFF
>TRBJ2-3|TRBV4-3|-|-
TGCGCCAGCAGCCAAGATTGGCGGGGCCTCACCGATACGCAGTATTTT
CASSQDWRGLTDTQYF
>TRBJ1-5|TRBV30|-|-
TGTGCCTGGAGTGTACGTGGGGGGGGAAATCAGCCCCAGCATTTT
CAWSVRGGGNQPQHF
>TRBJ2-1|TRBV10-3|-|-
TGTGCCATCGGCTCTAGCGCGTCCTACAATGAGCAGTTCTTC
CAIGSSASYNEQFF
>TRBJ1-6|TRBV6-6|-|-
TGTGCCAGCAGTTACTCGGAGGGTCGGGGAGATTCACCCCTCCACTTT
CASSYSEGRGDSPLHF
>TRBJ2-1|TRBV7-3|-|-
TGTGCCAGCAGCTTAAATGGCAACTACAATGAGCAGTTCTTC
CASSLNGNYNEQFF
>TRBJ1-2|TRBV6-5|-|-
TGTGCCAGCAAAACCATGGGGAGGCCTGGCTACACCTTC
CASKTMGRPGYTF
>TRBJ2-1|TRBV7-9|few|TRBD1
TGTGCCAGCAGTCCATATCCCCGGACAGGGGACTACAATGAGCAGTTCTTC
CASSPYPRTGDYNEQFF
>TRBJ1-4|TRBV5-1|-|-
TGCGCCAGCAGTTTTTTTGACGAGGTAACGTCAGCAACTAATGAAAAACTGTTTTTT
CASSFFDEVTSATNEKLFF
>TRBJ2-3|TRBV5-1|-|-
TGCGCCAGCAGCTCCTTTGTCGGCGGGGCGCCAGATACGCAGTATTTT
CASSSFVGGAPDTQYF
>TRBJ2-3|TRBV5-1|-|-
TGCGCCAGCAGCTTCTCATATAGCGGCGGCACAGATACGCAGTATTTT
CASSFSYSGGTDTQYF
>TRBJ2-1|TRBV10-2|-|TRBD2
TGCGCCAGCAATTTCGGGAGGGTGGGAGATGAGCAGTTCTTC
CASNFGRVGDEQFF
>TRBJ2-1|TRBV5-3|-|-
TGTGCCAGAAGCCTACCGGGTGAGCAGTTCTTC
CARSLPGEQFF
>TRBJ1-2|TRBV7-8|-|-
TGTGCCAGCAGCTCCCACGGATCCCAGGGGGGCTACACCTTC
CASSSHGSQGGYTF
>TRBJ2-7|TRBV28|-|-
TGTGCCAGCAGTTTTGGAGTTGCACGCTACGAGCAGTACTTC
CASSFGVARYEQYF
>TRBJ1-5|TRBV18|few|-
TGTGCCAGCTCAGAAATTGCGAATCAGCCCCAGCATTTT
CASSEIANQPQHF
>TRBJ2-7|TRBV9|-|TRBD1
TGTGCCAGCAGCGTAGCAGGGACAGGGGGCTTGGGGCAGTACTTC
CASSVAGTGGLGQYF
>TRBJ1-2|TRBV5-4|once|-
TGTGCCAGCAGCCCCGCCGGGGAGAGCTATGGCTACACCTTC
CASSPAGESYGYTF
>TRBJ1-4|TRBV6-1|many|-
TGTGCCAGCAGTGAATTGGCAGGGACTAATGAAAAACTGTTTTTT
CASSELAGTNEKLFF
>TRBJ2-1|TRBV6-6|-|TRBD2
TGTGCCAGCAGCGGGGATGGGACCGGACTAGCGCCGAGCTCCTACAATGAGCAGTTCTTC
CASSGDGTGLAPSSYNEQFF
>TRBJ2-1|TRBV5-1|-|-
TGCGCCAGCAGCTTATCGGGCGGGGCCAAGTACAATGAGCAGTTCTTC
CASSLSGGAKYNEQFF
>TRBJ1-5|TRBV6-1|-|-
TGTGCCAGCAGTGAGGTGGGGGGGCCCGCCTATAGCAATCAGCCCCAGCATTTT
CASSEVGGPAYSNQPQHF
>TRBJ2-3|TRBV21-1|-|-
TGTGCCAGCAGCGGAGGGACAGGCGACACGCAGTATTTT
CASSGGTGDTQYF
>TRBJ1-1|TRBV10-3|-|TRBD1
TGTGCCATCAGTGATTTAGACAGGGGGGAGGCTTTCTTT
CAISDLDRGEAFF
>TRBJ2-2|TRBV25-1|-|TRBD2
TGTGCCAGCAGTGAATCAAGACTAGCGTGGACCGGGGAGCTGTTTTTT
CASSESRLAWTGELFF
>TRBJ2-5|TRBV28|-|-
TGTGCCAGCAGTTTTAAGGGGGGGTGGCAAGAGACCCAGTACTTC
CASSFKGGWQETQYF
>TRBJ1-2|TRBV23-1|-|-
TGCGCCAGCAGAAGAGCCGAGAGGGCTTATGGCTACACCTTC
CASRRAERAYGYTF
>TRBJ2-7|TRBV28|-|-
TGTGCCAGCAGTTCCGTCATAGGACAGTCCTACGAGCAGTACTTC
CASSSVIGQSYEQYF
>TRBJ2-1|TRBV11-2|-|TRBD2
TGTGCCAGCAGCCCCCAGCGGGGATCATACAATGAGCAGTTCTTC
CASSPQRGSYNEQFF
>TRBJ2-7|TRBV2|-|TRBD2
TGTGCCATAACCCGAGCGGGGGCAGCCTACGAGCAGTACTTC
CAITRAGAAYEQYF
>TRBJ1-2|TRBV27|-|-
TGTGCCAGCAGTTTAGAGCCGGGACTGTCCTATGGCTACACCTTC
CASSLEPGLSYGYTF
>TRBJ2-7|TRBV28|-|-
TGTGCCAGCAGTTTATATTTGACTCACCGCACTAACGAGCAGTACTTC
CASSLYLTHRTNEQYF
>TRBJ1-6|TRBV3-1/TRBV3-2|-|TRBD1
TGTGCCAGCAGCTCCGACCGACAGGGACGGACACCCCTCCACTTT
CASSSDRQGRTPLHF
>TRBJ2-1|TRBV4-1|-|TRBD1
TGCGCCAGCAGCCAGGGGAGAGACAGGGGGCCGAATAATGAGCAGTTCTTC
CASSQGRDRGPNNEQFF
>TRBJ2-5|TRBV20-1|-|-
TGCAGTGCCGACAGGCAAGAGACCCAGTACTTC
CSADRQETQYF
>TRBJ2-1|TRBV27|-|TRBD2
TGTGCCAGCAGTAGACTAGCGGGAGTTAATGAGCAGTTCTTC
CASSRLAGVNEQFF
>TRBJ2-5|TRBV7-6|-|TRBD2
TGTGCCAGCAGCCTGGGGGGGGTGGAGACCCAGTACTTC
CASSLGGVETQYF
>TRBJ2-3|TRBV2|-|TRBD1
TGTGCCAGCAGCGTCGACAGGGGAAGAGATACGCAGTATTTT
CASSVDRGRDTQYF
>TRBJ1-1|TRBV6-6|-|TRBD1
TGTGCCAGCAGCCGAGGACAGGGTTTGGCCTTACCACGTGAAGCTTTCTTT
CASSRGQGLALPREAFF
>TRBJ2-3|TRBV18|once|TRBD2
TGTGCCAGCTCACCCGGACTAGCGGGAGGGCCGGGACGCACAGATACGCAGTATTTT
CASSPGLAGGPGRTDTQYF
>TRBJ2-1|TRBV5-8|-|-
TGTGCCAGCAGCTTCAGGCTAGCTCCTAACTACAATGAGCAGTTCTTC
CASSFRLAPNYNEQFF
>TRBJ2-5|TRBV9|once|TRBD2
TGTGCCAGCAGCTTCTCCGGGACTAGCGTAAAAGAGACCCAGTACTTC
CASSFSGTSVKETQYF
>TRBJ2-2|TRBV2|-|TRBD1
TGTGCCAGCCCAGGGGGTACCGGGGAGCTGTTTTTT
CASPGGTGELFF
>TRBJ1-6|TRBV7-9|-|-
TGTGCCAGCAGCTTAGACGGGGGAGCGCATTCACCCCTCCACTTT
CASSLDGGAHSPLHF
>TRBJ1-2|TRBV12-5|-|TRBD1
TGTGCTAGTGGACGACAGGGGCCCTATGGCTACACCTTC
CASGRQGPYGYTF
>TRBJ2-1|TRBV19|-|-
TGTGCCAGTAGTATAGACCCGGCCAGCGCTGAGCAGTTCTTC
CASSIDPASAEQFF
>TRBJ2-7|TRBV28|-|TRBD2
TGTGCCAGCAGAGCGGGAGGGATGGACGAGCAGTACTTC
CASRAGGMDEQYF
>TRBJ1-1|TRBV4-1|-|-
TGCGCCAGCAGGGGTATCCTGAGGGACACTGAAGCTTTCTTT
CASRGILRDTEAFF